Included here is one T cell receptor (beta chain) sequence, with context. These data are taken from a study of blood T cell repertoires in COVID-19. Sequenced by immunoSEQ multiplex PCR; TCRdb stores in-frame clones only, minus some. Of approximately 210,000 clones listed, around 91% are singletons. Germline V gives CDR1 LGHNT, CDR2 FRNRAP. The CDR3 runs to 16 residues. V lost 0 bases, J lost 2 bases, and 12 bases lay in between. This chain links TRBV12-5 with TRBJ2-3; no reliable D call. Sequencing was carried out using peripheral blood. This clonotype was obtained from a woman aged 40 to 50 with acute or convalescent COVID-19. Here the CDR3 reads CASGLVLEQNTDTQYF. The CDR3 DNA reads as TGTGCTAGTGGTTTGGTACTGGAACAGAACACAGATACGCAGTATTTT.